The present T cell receptor (beta chain) was sequenced within a study of post-analysis software for immune sequencing data. Study results and caveats: A handful of TRBV segments appeared more often in patients than in controls, and TRBV5-6, TRBV5-1 and TRBV20-1 were among these.

TCR beta cDNA libraries had unique molecular identifiers. From the PCR reads, TCRdb called clonotypes with MiXCR, one entry per CDR3 protein. The data contain hundreds of thousands of distinct CDR3 sequences, roughly half of them singletons. This CDR3 contains 15 residues. Trimming shortened V by 3 bases and J by 4 bases, and 16 bases separated the two germline ends. Germline CDR1 SGHRS, CDR2 YFSETQ. Details on this clonotype: Its target is not known.

V usage is TRBV5-1 and J usage is TRBJ1-2; TRBD1 might be the D (5 bases). This TCR derives from a girl aged 5-17 years with multiple sclerosis. The sample taken for sequencing was blood. CDR3 nucleotides: TGCGCCAGCAGCTCGGACACCTCCTCAGGCTATGGCTACACCTTC. Its protein is CASSSDTSSGYGYTF. The variable domain in full, completed from reference TRBV5-1 and TRBJ1-2, reads KAGVTQTPRYLIKTRGQQVTLSCSPISGHRSVSWYQQTPGQGLQFLFEYFSETQRNKGNFPGRFSGRQFSNSRSEMNVSTLELGDSALYLCASSSDTSSGYGYTFGSGTRLTVV.